This T cell receptor beta chain was identified during a study of blood T cell repertoires in COVID-19. The method was immunoSEQ multiplex PCR; TCRdb's version includes in-frame clones alone and lacks a portion of them. The sample records fewer than 200,000 clones, roughly 90% being singletons. This receptor was obtained from a woman aged 55 to 70 who had recovered from COVID-19. Material: peripheral blood.

Written as DNA, the CDR3 is TGTGCCAGCAGCTTCTACAGGGAAGAGACCCAGTACTTC. Its translation: CASSFYREETQYF. The V call is TRBV7-9, the J call TRBJ2-5, with a tentative D call TRBD1 (6 bases). V was clipped by 3 bases and J by 3 bases, with 8 bases between them. Germline V lookup: CDR1 SEHNR, CDR2 FQNEAQ (reference sequence). The CDR3 has 13 amino acids.